Below are 21 T cell receptor beta chains sequenced from a single sample in a study of TIL therapy for anti-PD-1-resistant metastatic lung cancer. Sequencing used immunoSEQ v3. Clones were read by immunoSEQ multiplex PCR, and TCRdb kept only the in-frame ones, dropping some. The table shows 50,000 to 65,000 clones, with roughly two thirds occurring only once. Time point reported: pre-treatment sample, taken before nivolumab and TIL therapy. Sample: blood, taken at baseline. These receptor sequences come from a person between 30 and 80 years old with non-small cell lung cancer.

V is TRBV28 and J is TRBJ1-5; no definite D call. The germline CDR1 and CDR2 sequences are MDHEN and SYDVKM. V was shortened by 3 bases and J by 7 bases, with 13 bases between the two germline ends. The CDR3 loop spans 14 amino acids. CDR3 residues: CASSFPWDAQPQHF. The CDR3 DNA follows: TGTGCCAGCAGTTTTCCGTGGGATGCACAGCCCCAGCATTTT.

This clone was observed a handful of times. The V call is TRBV10-3, the J call TRBJ1-1; 12 bases map to TRBD1. Germline V gene data show CDR1 as ENHRY and CDR2 as SYGVKD. The CDR3 has 14 residues. V dropped 4 bases and J dropped 9; count of bases not matched to a gene: 6. The chain's CDR3 is CAISALRDRGQAFF. The CDR3 DNA follows: TGTGCCATCAGTGCTCTCCGGGACAGGGGGCAAGCTTTCTTT.

The chain is built from TRBV27 and TRBJ2-6; D possibly matches TRBD1 or TRBD2 (7 bases each). Germline V CDR1 and CDR2: MNHEY, SMNVEV (reference sequence). V lost 7 bases and J 4 bases, leaving 14 bases between the germline ends. This CDR3 has 15 residues. This chain's CDR3 is CASTQGGSGANVLTF. The CDR3 DNA reads TGTGCCAGCACTCAGGGGGGGTCCGGGGCCAACGTCCTGACTTTC.

The rearrangement joins TRBV5-1 to TRBJ2-1; D might be TRBD1 or TRBD2, each matching 5 bases. In germline, CDR1 is SGHRS, CDR2 YFSETQ. Between the trimmed V and J ends, which lost 3 bases and 0 bases, there was a span of 10 bases. The CDR3 covers 15 residues. The CDR3 spells CASSWDGSSYNEQFF. For the CDR3, the DNA is TGCGCCAGCAGCTGGGACGGTAGCTCCTACAATGAGCAGTTCTTC.

The CDR3 loop reads CASSPRDGRDTQYF. CDR3 bases: TGTGCCAGTAGTCCTCGTGATGGACGAGATACGCAGTATTTT. The rearrangement links TRBV19 to TRBJ2-3; D call uncertain. The germline gives CDR1 LNHDA, CDR2 SQIVND (reference sequence). V shed 5 bases and J shed 5 bases, with 14 bases lying between them. The CDR3 runs 14 residues.

This chain joins TRBV6-1 and TRBJ2-7; maybe TRBD2 (7 bases). Germline V gives CDR1 MNHNS, CDR2 SASEGT. CDR3 length: 18 amino acids. The ends were cut back, 4 bases at V and 6 bases at J, with 28 bases in the middle. CDR3 coding DNA: TGTGCCAGCAGTGCTCTCTTTGGGGGGGCCGCCTACCTTGGCGAGCAGTACTTC. It translates to CASSALFGGAAYLGEQYF.

This clone was observed once. V gene TRBV5-1 combines with J gene TRBJ1-2; D unclear. Trimming took off 2 bases at V and 5 bases at J, with 10 bases between the two ends. Per the germline V gene, CDR1 is SGHRS and CDR2 is YFSETQ. The CDR3 contains 13 residues. CDR3 nucleotides: TGCGCCAGCAGCTTACAAGTAGGATATGGCTACACCTTC. It encodes CASSLQVGYGYTF.

The chain recombines TRBV6-5 with TRBJ1-5; D is perhaps TRBD1 (5 bases). Trimming removed 6 bases at V and 0 bases at J, with 12 bases between. This CDR3 region has 15 residues. CDR1 and CDR2 (germline): MNHEY, SVGAGI. The CDR3 DNA reads as TGTGCCAGCAGGCCAGGGAGCTATAGCAATCAGCCCCAGCATTTT. Translating it yields CASRPGSYSNQPQHF.

This chain uses TRBV6-1 with TRBJ2-7; tentative D call: TRBD1 (6 bases). V lost 6 bases, J lost 0 bases, and 15 bases lay in between. Looked up from germline, CDR1 is MNHNS and CDR2 is SASEGT. The CDR3 consists of 15 residues. The CDR3 loop reads CASRQPQGFSYEQYF. Written as DNA, the CDR3 is TGTGCCAGCAGGCAACCACAGGGATTCTCCTACGAGCAGTACTTC.

There are a few counts of this clone. The chain combines TRBV6-6 with TRBJ1-1; no clear D gene. The V gene's germline CDR1 is MNHNY and CDR2 SVGAGI (reference sequence). The CDR3 extends over 14 amino acids. V was pared by 2 bases and J by 1 base, with 8 bases between. CDR3 region: CASSYLYRNTEAFF. In DNA, the CDR3 is TGTGCCAGCAGTTACCTGTACAGGAACACTGAAGCTTTCTTT.

This chain joins TRBV7-8 and TRBJ2-7; TRBD2 matches at 16 bases. The germline CDR1 and CDR2 sequences are SGHVS and FQNEAQ. V shed 5 bases, J shed 2 bases, and the junction held 12 bases outside the gene matches. The CDR3 totals 19 residues. CDR3: CASSLPGTSGGAFTYEQYF. The DNA for the CDR3 is TGTGCCAGCAGCCTCCCCGGGACTAGCGGGGGGGCATTTACCTACGAGCAGTACTTC.

The rearrangement links TRBV7-9 to TRBJ2-3; 10 nucleotides line up with TRBD2. The V and J ends lost 3 bases and 0 bases, in that order; junction bases with no gene match: 3. The CDR3 is made up of 16 amino acids. The germline gives CDR1 SEHNR, CDR2 FQNEAQ (reference sequence). CDR3 protein: CASSFATSGSTDTQYF. Here the CDR3 DNA reads TGTGCCAGCAGCTTCGCGACTAGCGGGAGCACAGATACGCAGTATTTT.

This clone showed up just a few times. V gene TRBV6-5 combines with J gene TRBJ1-1; possible D gene TRBD1, 5 bases. This CDR3 is built from 14 residues. Germline V gene data show CDR1 as MNHEY and CDR2 as SVGAGI. V lost 2 bases and J 4 bases, leaving 11 bases between the germline ends. CDR3 in amino acids: CASSYLRQGTEAFF. The CDR3 region has the DNA TGTGCCAGCAGTTACCTGCGTCAGGGCACTGAAGCTTTCTTT.

V usage is TRBV30 and J usage is TRBJ1-1, with 10 bases fitting TRBD1. Trimming removed 1 base from V and 5 bases from J; junction bases left unmatched: 7. This CDR3 is built from 15 residues. Germline CDR1 reads GTSNPN; CDR2 reads SVGIG (reference sequence). The CDR3 region is CAWSDRDRGGTEAFF. The CDR3, as DNA: TGTGCCTGGAGTGACAGGGACAGGGGAGGGACTGAAGCTTTCTTT.

The chain joins TRBV28 to TRBJ1-5; 7 bases fit TRBD1. This CDR3 region has 15 residues. Germline V CDR1 and CDR2: MDHEN, SYDVKM. The V segment lost 5 bases and the J segment 6 bases; nucleotides outside the gene matches: 10. The DNA for the CDR3 is TGTGCCAGCAGTCTTCCGACAGGGAGGCCTCAGCCCCAGCATTTT. Translating it yields CASSLPTGRPQPQHF.

This chain uses TRBV7-3 with TRBJ2-7, with D perhaps matching TRBD1 or TRBD2 (6 bases each). Trimming cost V 5 bases and J 5 bases, with 13 bases left between them. Germline loops: CDR1 SGHTA, CDR2 FQGTGA. The CDR3 contains 13 residues. Written as DNA, the CDR3 is TGTGCCAGCAGCCCCCTAGGGGGGAACGAGCAGTACTTC. Protein sequence: CASSPLGGNEQYF.

This clone has just a few counts. The chain carries TRBV4-1 and TRBJ1-3; D may be TRBD1 (5 bases). CDR1 MGHRA and CDR2 YSYEKL come from the germline V gene. V gave up 9 bases and J gave up 4 bases, with 7 bases separating them. The CDR3 contains 11 residues. The CDR3 DNA reads as TGCGCCAGTAGGGGAGGAAACACCATATATTTT. Encoded protein: CASRGGNTIYF.

J is TRBJ1-1 and V is TRBV6-1, with 9 bases matching TRBD1. V trimming: 6 bases; J trimming: 10 bases; junction bases outside the gene matches: 9. The CDR3 extends over 13 amino acids. Germline V gene lookup returns CDR1 MNHNS and CDR2 SASEGT. CDR3 residues: CASSAGTGRGAFF. In DNA, the CDR3 is TGTGCCAGCAGCGCCGGGACAGGGAGGGGAGCTTTCTTT.

As regards this clone: The sample carries other DNA sequences with the same CDR3. V usage is TRBV7-2 and J usage is TRBJ1-5, with 7 bases lining up with TRBD1. CDR1 is SGHTA and CDR2 is FQGNSA in the germline V gene. V lost 4 bases to trimming and J lost 7 bases; unmatched junction nucleotides: 1. The CDR3 runs 12 residues. This CDR3 reads CASSSQGQPQHF. The CDR3, as DNA: TGTGCCAGCAGCTCACAGGGGCAGCCCCAGCATTTT.

This clone is a singleton in its sample. The rearrangement links TRBV29-1 to TRBJ2-5; D gene ambiguous. V lost 5 bases, J lost 5 bases, and 9 bases lay in between. The CDR3 is 11 residues long. CDR1 and CDR2 (germline): SQVTM, ANQGSEA. In nucleotides, the CDR3 is TGCAGCGTTCATCCGGCGGAGACCCAGTACTTC. It yields the protein CSVHPAETQYF.

CDR3 sequence: CASSLDGRHGELFF. The CDR3 DNA sequence: TGTGCCAGCAGCCTCGATGGGCGGCACGGGGAGCTGTTTTTT. The chain employs TRBV9 and TRBJ2-2; D is unclear. The length of the CDR3 is 14 residues. Germline CDR1 SGDLS, CDR2 YYNGEE. The V gene lost 4 bases and the J gene lost 7 bases, with 14 bases spanning the gap.